These 3 T cell receptor beta chains came from one sample sequenced in a study of T-cell reconstitution after alpha-beta-depleted transplantation in children. Unique molecular identifiers tagged the TCRbeta library. Via MiXCR, TCRdb re-called the PCR reads, giving one row per CDR3 protein. The repertoire holds fewer than 550,000 distinct CDR3 sequences, with 9.5% to 13% as singletons. The input for sequencing was PBMCs from the stem cell graft donor, taken from the stem cell graft. These receptors were obtained from a human donor who donated a stem cell graft to a child with acute myeloid leukemia.

The chain couples TRBV3-1 to TRBJ2-7; 7 bases are a match to TRBD2. CDR1 and CDR2 from the germline V gene are LGHDT and YNNKEL (reference sequence). The CDR3 covers 17 residues. With V trimmed by 4 bases and J by 2 bases, 14 bases remained unmatched. The CDR3 nucleotides are TGTGCCAGCAGCCCGAAGTTCGTCGCTAGCGGAACCTACGAGCAGTACTTC. Translated, it gives CASSPKFVASGTYEQYF.

The chain is built from TRBV12-3 or TRBV12-4 and TRBJ2-7; 10 bases fit TRBD2. Unmatched junction bases numbered 7, after V lost 6 bases and J lost 5 bases. The CDR3 has 14 amino acids. The CDR3 nucleotides read TGTGCCAGCAGGCGGCTAGCGGGAGAGAACGAGCAGTACTTC. Amino acids: CASRRLAGENEQYF.

V usage is TRBV5-1 and J usage is TRBJ1-4, with D possibly matching TRBD1 (6 bases). In germline, CDR1 is SGHRS, CDR2 YFSETQ. Trimming removed 2 bases at V and 8 bases at J, with 13 bases between. The CDR3 consists of 14 residues. The CDR3 reads CASSFGRGYEKLFF. CDR3 coding DNA: TGCGCCAGCAGCTTTGGCAGGGGTTACGAAAAACTGTTTTTT.